A single sample is the source of the 21 T cell receptor beta chains below, sequenced in a study of blood T cell repertoires in COVID-19. Libraries were prepared by immunoSEQ multiplex PCR; TCRdb keeps only in-frame clonotypes and omits some of them. The sample comprises about 21,000 clones, more than 90% of which are singletons, and roughly 7.5% rests with the top ten. The sequenced sample was peripheral blood. The source is a man aged 70-80 years with active COVID-19.

The chain combines TRBV4-1 with TRBJ2-1; maybe TRBD2 (5 bases). V was cut by 1 base and J by 9 bases, with 7 bases left in between. CDR1 MGHRA and CDR2 YSYEKL come from the germline V gene. There are 12 residues in the CDR3. CDR3 region: CASSQVLAEQFF. The CDR3 region has the DNA TGCGCCAGCAGCCAAGTTCTAGCTGAGCAGTTCTTC.

The chain has TRBV9 and TRBJ2-3; 7 bases are shared with TRBD1. J lost 0 bases, V lost 0 bases, and 4 bases had no gene match. The CDR3 contains 16 residues. The germline gives CDR1 SGDLS, CDR2 YYNGEE. CDR3 amino acids: CASSVATQGSTDTQYF. The CDR3 coding sequence is TGTGCCAGCAGCGTAGCTACACAGGGGAGCACAGATACGCAGTATTTT.

This clone was counted only a few times. The chain combines TRBV15 with TRBJ2-5; D gene ambiguous. V was pared by 5 bases and J by 7 bases, with 20 bases between. The CDR3 runs to 15 residues. CDR1 and CDR2 from the germline V gene are LNHNV and YYDKDF (reference sequence). CDR3 in amino acids: CATSYSSLSGGTQYF. In DNA form, the CDR3 reads TGTGCCACCAGCTATTCCTCCCTATCCGGCGGGACCCAGTACTTC.

The chain has TRBV5-3 and TRBJ2-7; 9 nucleotides agree with TRBD2. TRBV5-3 is filed as an ORF, its function uncertain. The CDR3 is 16 residues long. The V and J ends lost 0 bases and 5 bases, in that order; junction bases with no gene match: 9. CDR3 in DNA: TGTGCCAGAAGCTTGGAGGGTCTAGCGGGAATCCACGAGCAGTACTTC. This translates into CARSLEGLAGIHEQYF.

The rearrangement joins TRBV2 to TRBJ1-1; D not resolved. This CDR3 is built from 12 residues. Per the germline V gene, CDR1 is SNHLY and CDR2 is FYNNEI. V was pared by 4 bases and J by 5 bases, with 8 bases between. This chain's CDR3 is CASSGTRTEAFF. In DNA form, the CDR3 reads TGTGCCAGCAGTGGAACGAGAACTGAAGCTTTCTTT.

This clone showed up just a few times. This chain uses TRBV24-1 with TRBJ2-7; D gene unclear. Germline V CDR1 and CDR2: KGHDR, SFDVKD. CDR3 size: 13 residues. Trimming stripped 5 bases from V and 6 bases from J, with 13 bases between. CDR3 sequence: CATSALGGTEQYF. The CDR3 nucleotides are TGTGCCACCAGTGCTCTCGGTGGTACCGAGCAGTACTTC.

This rearrangement joins TRBV9 to TRBJ1-2; D ambiguous. Between the trimmed V and J ends, which lost 3 bases and 2 bases, there was a span of 8 bases. Germline V gene sequence: CDR1 SGDLS, CDR2 YYNGEE. The CDR3 runs to 13 residues. CDR3 nucleotide sequence: TGTGCCAGCAGCGCCCAGGAAAACTATGGCTACACCTTC. Protein sequence: CASSAQENYGYTF.

This sequence joins TRBV6-5 and TRBJ2-3; D is uncertain. The CDR3 has 16 amino acids. Germline loops: CDR1 MNHEY, CDR2 SVGAGI. Trimming took 4 bases from V and 6 from J, leaving 20 bases between them. The CDR3 bases are TGTGCCAGCAGTTCGGCGACCCCGCGGTACCGCGATACGCAGTATTTT. Translation gives CASSSATPRYRDTQYF.

The chain combines TRBV30 with TRBJ1-2, with D hard to call. The CDR3 has 12 amino acids. The germline V gene encodes CDR1 GTSNPN and CDR2 SVGIG (reference sequence). The V gene lost 0 bases and the J gene lost 4 bases, with 6 bases spanning the gap. CDR3 residues: CAWSVRGYGYTF. The CDR3 nucleotides are TGTGCCTGGAGTGTACGGGGCTATGGCTACACCTTC.

The rearrangement joins TRBV19 to TRBJ1-1; 11 bases fit TRBD1. The CDR3 loop spans 16 amino acids. Germline V CDR1 and CDR2: LNHDA, SQIVND (reference sequence). Trimming at V came to 4 bases and at J to 0 bases, leaving 4 bases not matched to a gene. For the CDR3, the DNA is TGTGCCAGTAGTAGGACAGGGGGCAGTTTGAACACTGAAGCTTTCTTT. Protein sequence: CASSRTGGSLNTEAFF.

The V and J genes are TRBV6-6 and TRBJ1-2; D unclear. Trimming shortened V by 4 bases and J by 4 bases, and 16 bases separated the two germline ends. Germline CDR1 is MNHNY and CDR2 is SVGAGI (reference sequence). The CDR3 covers 15 residues. The chain's CDR3 is CASSLVPESSYGYTF. CDR3 nucleotide sequence: TGTGCCAGCAGTTTAGTCCCCGAGAGTAGCTATGGCTACACCTTC.

This chain joins TRBV4-2 and TRBJ1-2; TRBD1 matches at 8 bases. This CDR3 is 15 amino acids long. J lost 1 base, V lost 0 bases, and 1 base had no gene match. In germline, CDR1 is LGHNA, CDR2 YNFKEQ. CDR3 bases: TGTGCCAGCAGCCAAGAGGGGACAGGTAACTATGGCTACACCTTC. It is translated as CASSQEGTGNYGYTF.

The chain joins TRBV18 to TRBJ1-2, with TRBD1 matching over 10 bases. This CDR3 is 14 amino acids long. In germline, CDR1 is KGHSH, CDR2 LQKENI. The V and J ends lost 3 bases and 14 bases, in that order; junction bases with no gene match: 12. CDR3 amino acids: CASSPPGTGAHQTF. Here the CDR3 DNA reads TGTGCCAGCTCACCCCCGGGGACAGGGGCCCATCAGACCTTC.

The V call is TRBV5-4, the J call TRBJ1-6, with 7 bases matching TRBD1. The V and J ends lost 5 bases and 5 bases, in that order; junction bases with no gene match: 7. Germline CDR1 reads SGHNT; CDR2 reads YYREEE (reference sequence). The length of the CDR3 is 15 residues. The CDR3 nucleotides read TGTGCCAGCAGAGAGGGGACAGTAAATAATTCACCCCTCCACTTT. It specifies CASREGTVNNSPLHF.

The chain couples TRBV3-1 (or the pseudogene TRBV3-2) to TRBJ2-7; no clear D. The length of the CDR3 is 13 residues. V was shortened by 1 base and J by 6 bases, with 10 bases between the two germline ends. Per germline, CDR1 LGHDT and CDR2 YNNKEL (reference sequence). CDR3 amino acids: CASSQVAVGEQYF. CDR3 DNA: TGTGCCAGCAGCCAAGTCGCGGTCGGCGAGCAGTACTTC.

The rearrangement uses TRBV10-1 and TRBJ2-1, with 9 positions matching TRBD1. The length of the CDR3 is 16 residues. The germline CDR1 and CDR2 sequences are WNHNN and SYGVQD (reference sequence). V shed 0 bases and J 3 bases; nucleotides not matched to a gene: 3. Written as DNA, the CDR3 is TGCGCCAGCAGTGAGTCGAGGGACAGGGACTACAATGAGCAGTTCTTC. It translates to CASSESRDRDYNEQFF.

V gene TRBV5-1 combines with J gene TRBJ2-5, with a tentative D call TRBD1 (7 bases). The CDR3 length is 14 residues. Trimming removed 0 bases at V and 4 bases at J, with 10 bases between. Per the germline V gene, CDR1 is SGHRS and CDR2 is YFSETQ. The CDR3 region has the DNA TGCGCCAGCAGCTTGGTCCAGGGGGGAGAGACCCAGTACTTC. It yields the protein CASSLVQGGETQYF.

The chain links TRBV3-1 (or the pseudogene TRBV3-2) to TRBJ2-2, with a weak D call TRBD2 (7 bases). From germline, CDR1 is LGHDT and CDR2 YNNKEL (reference sequence). The length of the CDR3 is 18 residues. The V and J ends lost 1 base and 4 bases respectively, with 19 bases between them. The CDR3 reads CASSQVASRGAGTGELFF. In DNA form, the CDR3 reads TGTGCCAGCAGCCAAGTGGCCAGTCGGGGGGCGGGCACCGGGGAGCTGTTTTTT.

V usage is TRBV28 and J usage is TRBJ2-2, with 7 bases lining up with TRBD1. Trimming at V came to 6 bases and at J to 0 bases, leaving 7 bases not matched to a gene. The CDR3 has 16 residues. In germline, CDR1 is MDHEN, CDR2 SYDVKM. This CDR3 reads CASSFLGQTNTGELFF. The CDR3 nucleotides read TGTGCCAGCAGCTTCTTGGGACAGACGAACACCGGGGAGCTGTTTTTT.

The rearrangement links TRBV7-2 to TRBJ1-1, with 11 bases lining up with TRBD1. The CDR3 runs to 15 residues. The ends lost 3 bases at V and 6 bases at J; junction bases unmatched: 6. Germline V lookup: CDR1 SGHTA, CDR2 FQGNSA. The chain's CDR3 is CASSLGQGDLPEAFF. CDR3 coding DNA: TGTGCCAGCAGCTTGGGACAGGGGGATCTTCCTGAAGCTTTCTTT.

The rearrangement joins TRBV3-1 (or the pseudogene TRBV3-2) to TRBJ1-1; D unclear. This CDR3 has 13 residues. Germline CDR1 LGHDT, CDR2 YNNKEL (reference sequence). The germline V and J ends were trimmed by 2 bases and 4 bases, with 8 bases remaining between them. Written as DNA, the CDR3 is TGTGCCAGCAGCCAAAACGGAGGCACTGAAGCTTTCTTT. Encoded protein: CASSQNGGTEAFF.